What follows describes a single TCR beta chain. These data are taken from a study of blood T cell repertoires in COVID-19. This table comes from immunoSEQ multiplex PCR, and its TCRdb copy is limited to in-frame clones, with some not included. The sample includes a few hundred thousand clones, about 91% of them seen just once. The CDR3 sequence is 15 residues long. Trimming cost V 7 bases and J 9 bases, with 19 bases left between them. The germline gives CDR1 MDHEN, CDR2 SYDVKM. Sequenced: peripheral blood. The sequence was collected from a woman between 25 and 40 years old with COVID-19, enrolled during active disease. V gene TRBV28 combines with J gene TRBJ1-6; D is perhaps TRBD1 (6 bases). CDR3 residues: CASMELLGATSPLHF. The CDR3 DNA reads TGTGCCAGCATGGAGTTACTGGGGGCCACTTCACCCCTCCACTTT.